This T cell receptor beta chain appears in the sequencing data of a study of blood T cell repertoires in COVID-19. Study context: The United States, Italy and Spain provided the acute and convalescent COVID-19 samples. T cells, B-cell-depleted T cells, or PBMCs supplied cDNA or gDNA.

Germline assignment: CDR1 MGHRA and CDR2 YSYEKL. The junction had 7 bases not matched to a gene; V was cut back by 4 bases and J by 3 bases. The CDR3 runs 16 residues. In the authors' methods: Using reference gene primer amplification, nucleated cell counts were estimated. The table came from immunoSEQ multiplex PCR; TCRdb's copy has only in-frame clones and leaves some out. V and J calls and clone size follow that table, whereas D and trimming were derived from the DNA. This repertoire shows about 93,000 clones, about nine tenths found once; its top ten account for about 2.3%. The sequence was collected from a man between 45 and 60 years old with acute or convalescent COVID-19. The rearrangement joins TRBV4-1 to TRBJ1-5; 9 bases match TRBD1. Sample: peripheral blood. This chain's CDR3 is CASSPTGQGFNQPQHF. The CDR3 DNA reads as TGCGCCAGCAGCCCCACGGGACAGGGATTCAATCAGCCCCAGCATTTT.